A single sample gave rise to the 3 T cell receptor beta chains below, sequenced in a study of T cells after posttransplantation cyclophosphamide. Here immunoSEQ multiplex PCR was the method, and the copy in TCRdb shows in-frame clones only, minus some. The sample consists of approximately 56,000 clones, 85% to 95% of them appearing once. The specimen sequenced was PBMCs. The receptors derive from a woman aged 25 to 39 in good health and a related stem cell transplant donor.

V and J are TRBV4-1 and TRBJ1-2; D is unresolved. With 0 bases removed from V and 3 bases from J, the gap between germline ends came to 14 bases. This CDR3 comprises 16 residues. Germline assignment: CDR1 MGHRA and CDR2 YSYEKL. CDR3 in amino acids: CASSQEAARRDYGYTF. In DNA form, the CDR3 reads TGCGCCAGCAGCCAAGAGGCGGCTAGGCGGGACTATGGCTACACCTTC.

This chain links TRBV30 with TRBJ1-6; no clear D gene. V lost 6 bases and J 1 base, leaving 7 bases between the germline ends. CDR1 GTSNPN and CDR2 SVGIG come from the germline V gene (reference sequence). The CDR3 has 13 amino acids. The CDR3: CACSGSYNSPLHF. In DNA, the CDR3 is TGTGCCTGCTCCGGGTCCTATAATTCACCCCTCCACTTT.

The V call is TRBV29-1, the J call TRBJ2-7; 11 nucleotides align to TRBD1. This CDR3 contains 15 residues. Unmatched junction bases numbered 8, after V lost 3 bases and J lost 4 bases. The germline CDR1 and CDR2 sequences are SQVTM and ANQGSEA. In DNA, the CDR3 is TGCAGCGTTGATGCGTCAGGGACAGGGGGGTACGAGCAGTACTTC. It is translated as CSVDASGTGGYEQYF.